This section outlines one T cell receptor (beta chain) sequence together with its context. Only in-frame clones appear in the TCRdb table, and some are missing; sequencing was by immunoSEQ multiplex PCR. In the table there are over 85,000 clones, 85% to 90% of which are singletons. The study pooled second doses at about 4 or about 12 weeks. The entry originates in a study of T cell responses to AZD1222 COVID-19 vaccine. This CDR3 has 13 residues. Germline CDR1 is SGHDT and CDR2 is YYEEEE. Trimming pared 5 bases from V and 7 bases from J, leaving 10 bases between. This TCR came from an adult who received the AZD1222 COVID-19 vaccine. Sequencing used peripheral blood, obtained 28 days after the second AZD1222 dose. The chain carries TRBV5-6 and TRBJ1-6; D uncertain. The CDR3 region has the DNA TGTGCCAGCAGTGGACGGTACAATTCACCCCTCCACTTT. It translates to CASSGRYNSPLHF.